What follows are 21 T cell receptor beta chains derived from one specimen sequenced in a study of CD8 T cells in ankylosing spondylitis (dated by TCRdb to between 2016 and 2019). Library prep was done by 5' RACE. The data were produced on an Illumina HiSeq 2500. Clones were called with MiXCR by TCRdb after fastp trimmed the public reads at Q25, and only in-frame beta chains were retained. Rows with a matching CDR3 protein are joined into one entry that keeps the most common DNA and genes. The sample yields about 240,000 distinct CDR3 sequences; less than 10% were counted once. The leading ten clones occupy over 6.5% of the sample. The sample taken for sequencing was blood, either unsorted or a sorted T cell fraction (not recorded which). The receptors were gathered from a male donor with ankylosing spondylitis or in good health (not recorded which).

The CDR3: CASSAVGGTGTQYF. The CDR3 region has the DNA TGTGCCAGCAGCGCCGTGGGGGGGACAGGGACCCAGTACTTC. The chain is built from TRBV7-9 and TRBJ2-5; D may be TRBD1 (8 bases). Deletions cut 5 bases from V and 7 bases from J, with 17 bases between. The CDR3 is 14 amino acids. In germline, CDR1 is SEHNR, CDR2 FQNEAQ (reference sequence).

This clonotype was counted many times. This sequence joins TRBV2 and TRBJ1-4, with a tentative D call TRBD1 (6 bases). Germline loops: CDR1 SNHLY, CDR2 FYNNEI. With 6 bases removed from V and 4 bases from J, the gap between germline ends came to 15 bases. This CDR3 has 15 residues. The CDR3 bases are TGTGCCAGCAGGGGAAAAGGACAGTTTAATGAAAAACTGTTTTTT. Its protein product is CASRGKGQFNEKLFF.

In DNA, the CDR3 is TGTGCCAGCAGTCACAGGGTTGGATGGACTGAAGCTTTCTTT. It codes for CASSHRVGWTEAFF. This sequence joins TRBV7-2 and TRBJ1-1; perhaps TRBD1 as D (6 bases). V shed 6 bases and J shed 5 bases, with 16 bases lying between them. The CDR3 has 14 residues. Germline lookup yields CDR1 SGHTA and CDR2 FQGNSA.

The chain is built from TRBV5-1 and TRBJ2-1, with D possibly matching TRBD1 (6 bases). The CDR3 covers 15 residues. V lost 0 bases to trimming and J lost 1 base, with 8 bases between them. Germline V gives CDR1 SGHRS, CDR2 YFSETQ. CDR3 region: CASSLERGSYNEQFF. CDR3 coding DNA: TGCGCCAGCAGCTTGGAGAGGGGGTCCTACAATGAGCAGTTCTTC. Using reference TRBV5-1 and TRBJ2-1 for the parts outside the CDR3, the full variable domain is KAGVTQTPRYLIKTRGQQVTLSCSPISGHRSVSWYQQTPGQGLQFLFEYFSETQRNKGNFPGRFSGRQFSNSRSEMNVSTLELGDSALYLCASSLERGSYNEQFFGPGTRLTVL.

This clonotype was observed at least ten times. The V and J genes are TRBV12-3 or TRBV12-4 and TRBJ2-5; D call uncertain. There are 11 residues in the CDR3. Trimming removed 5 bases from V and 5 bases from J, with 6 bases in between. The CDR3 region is CASSMRETQYF. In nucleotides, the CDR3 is TGTGCCAGCAGTATGAGGGAGACCCAGTACTTC.

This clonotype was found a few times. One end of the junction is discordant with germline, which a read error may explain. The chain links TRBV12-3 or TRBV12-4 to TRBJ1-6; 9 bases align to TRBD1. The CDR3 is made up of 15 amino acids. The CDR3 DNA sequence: TGTGCCAGCAGCCGGAGACAGGGGGATAATTCACCCCTCCTCTTT. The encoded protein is CASSRRQGDNSPLLF.

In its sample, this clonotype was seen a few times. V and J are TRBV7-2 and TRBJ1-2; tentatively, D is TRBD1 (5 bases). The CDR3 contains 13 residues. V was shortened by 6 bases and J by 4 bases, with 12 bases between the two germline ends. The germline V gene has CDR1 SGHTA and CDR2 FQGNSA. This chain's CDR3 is CASSFTGGYGYTF. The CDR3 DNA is TGTGCCAGCAGTTTTACGGGGGGCTATGGCTACACCTTC.

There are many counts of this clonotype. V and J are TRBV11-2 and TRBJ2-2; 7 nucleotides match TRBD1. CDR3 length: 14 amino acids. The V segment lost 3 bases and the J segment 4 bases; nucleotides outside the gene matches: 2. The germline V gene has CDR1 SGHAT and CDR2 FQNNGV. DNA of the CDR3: TGTGCCAGCAGCTTCCGACAGGGCACCGGGGAGCTGTTTTTT. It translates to CASSFRQGTGELFF.

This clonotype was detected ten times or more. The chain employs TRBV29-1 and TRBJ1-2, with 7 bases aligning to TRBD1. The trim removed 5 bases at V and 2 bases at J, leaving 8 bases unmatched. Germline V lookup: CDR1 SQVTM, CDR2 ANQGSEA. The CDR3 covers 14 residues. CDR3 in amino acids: CSVLGSGQNYGYTF. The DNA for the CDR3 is TGCAGCGTTTTGGGATCGGGACAGAACTATGGCTACACCTTC.

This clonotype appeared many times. The chain's CDR3 is CASRGLAAQETQYF. CDR3 sequence (DNA): TGTGCCAGCCGAGGACTAGCGGCACAAGAGACCCAGTACTTC. The J gene is TRBJ2-5, the V gene TRBV6-2 or TRBV6-3, with 10 bases matching TRBD2. Germline CDR1 is MNHEY and CDR2 is SVGEGT. The CDR3 sequence is 14 residues long. With 8 bases clipped from V and 2 bases from J, the junction kept 5 bases outside the gene matches.

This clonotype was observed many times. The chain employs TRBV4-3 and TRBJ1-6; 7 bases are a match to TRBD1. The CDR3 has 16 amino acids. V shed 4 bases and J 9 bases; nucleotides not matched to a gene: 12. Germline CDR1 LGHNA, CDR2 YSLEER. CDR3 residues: CASSRSGDSRSSPLHF. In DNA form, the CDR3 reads TGCGCCAGCAGCCGAAGCGGGGACAGTCGTAGTTCACCCCTCCACTTT.

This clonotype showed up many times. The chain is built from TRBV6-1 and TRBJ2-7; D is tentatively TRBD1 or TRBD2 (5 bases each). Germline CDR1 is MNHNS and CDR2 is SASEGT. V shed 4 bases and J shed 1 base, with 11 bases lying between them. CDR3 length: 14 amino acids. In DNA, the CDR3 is TGTGCCAGCAGTGTGGGCAGGGAGTCCTACGAGCAGTACTTC. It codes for CASSVGRESYEQYF.

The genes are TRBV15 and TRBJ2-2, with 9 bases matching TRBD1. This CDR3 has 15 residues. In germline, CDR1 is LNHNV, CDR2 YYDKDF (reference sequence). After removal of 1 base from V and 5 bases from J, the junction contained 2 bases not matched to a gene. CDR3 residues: CATSRGDRVTGELFF. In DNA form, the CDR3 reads TGTGCCACCAGCAGAGGGGACAGGGTAACCGGGGAGCTGTTTTTT. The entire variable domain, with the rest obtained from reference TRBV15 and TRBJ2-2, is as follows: DAMVIQNPRYQVTQFGKPVTLSCSQTLNHNVMYWYQQKSSQAPKLLFHYYDKDFNNEADTPDNFQSRRPNTSFCFLDIRSPGLGDTAMYLCATSRGDRVTGELFFGEGSRLTVL.

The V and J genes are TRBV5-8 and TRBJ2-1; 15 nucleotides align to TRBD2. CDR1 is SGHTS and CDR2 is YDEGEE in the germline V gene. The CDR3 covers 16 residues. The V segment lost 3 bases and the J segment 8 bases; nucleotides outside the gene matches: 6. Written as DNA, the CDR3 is TGTGCCAGCAGCTACGGACTAGCGGGGGGGCTGGATGAGCAGTTCTTC. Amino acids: CASSYGLAGGLDEQFF.

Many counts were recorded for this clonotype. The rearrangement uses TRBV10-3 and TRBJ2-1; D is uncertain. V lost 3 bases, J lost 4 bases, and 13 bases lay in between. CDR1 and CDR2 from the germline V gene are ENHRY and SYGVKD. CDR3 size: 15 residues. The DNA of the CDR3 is TGTGCCATCAGTGATCGGACGGCCGGATACAATGAGCAGTTCTTC. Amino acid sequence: CAISDRTAGYNEQFF.

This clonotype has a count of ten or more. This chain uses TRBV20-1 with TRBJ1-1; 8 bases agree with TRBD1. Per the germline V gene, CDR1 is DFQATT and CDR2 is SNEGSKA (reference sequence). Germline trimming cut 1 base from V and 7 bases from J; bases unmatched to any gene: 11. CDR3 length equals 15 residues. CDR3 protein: CSARAEDRVVNEAFF. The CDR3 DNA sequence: TGCAGTGCTAGAGCGGAGGACAGGGTAGTGAATGAAGCTTTCTTT.

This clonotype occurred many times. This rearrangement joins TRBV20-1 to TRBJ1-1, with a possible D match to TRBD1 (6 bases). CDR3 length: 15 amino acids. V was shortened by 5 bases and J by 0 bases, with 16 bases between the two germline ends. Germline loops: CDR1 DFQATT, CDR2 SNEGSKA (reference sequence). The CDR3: CSALGAGLMNTEAFF. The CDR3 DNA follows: TGCAGTGCTCTGGGGGCCGGACTGATGAACACTGAAGCTTTCTTT.

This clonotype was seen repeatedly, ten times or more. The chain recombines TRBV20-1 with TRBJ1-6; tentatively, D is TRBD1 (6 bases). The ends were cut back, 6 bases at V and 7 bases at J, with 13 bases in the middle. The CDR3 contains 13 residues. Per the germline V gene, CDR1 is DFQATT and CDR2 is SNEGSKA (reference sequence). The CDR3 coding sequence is TGCAGTGCGAGGGGGGCGGCGAATTCACCCCTCCACTTT. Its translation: CSARGAANSPLHF.

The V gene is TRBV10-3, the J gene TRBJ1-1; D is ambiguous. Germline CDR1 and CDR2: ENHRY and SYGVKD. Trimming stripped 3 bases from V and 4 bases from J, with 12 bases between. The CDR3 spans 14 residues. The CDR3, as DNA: TGTGCCATCAGTGAAGATCGGGGTGTCACTGAAGCTTTCTTT. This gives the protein CAISEDRGVTEAFF.

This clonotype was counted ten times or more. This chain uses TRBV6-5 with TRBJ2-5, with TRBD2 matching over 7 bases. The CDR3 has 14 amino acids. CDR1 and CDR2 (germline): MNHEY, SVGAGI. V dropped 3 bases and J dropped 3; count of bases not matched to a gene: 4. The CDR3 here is CASSYPGREETQYF. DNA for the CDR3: TGTGCCAGCAGTTATCCAGGGAGGGAAGAGACCCAGTACTTC.

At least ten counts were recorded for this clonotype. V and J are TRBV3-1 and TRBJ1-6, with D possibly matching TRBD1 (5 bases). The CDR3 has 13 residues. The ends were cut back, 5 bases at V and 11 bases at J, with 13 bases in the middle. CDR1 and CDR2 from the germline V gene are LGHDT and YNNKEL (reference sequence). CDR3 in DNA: TGTGCCAGCAGCTCCCGGGACCCCACACCCCTCCACTTT. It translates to CASSSRDPTPLHF.